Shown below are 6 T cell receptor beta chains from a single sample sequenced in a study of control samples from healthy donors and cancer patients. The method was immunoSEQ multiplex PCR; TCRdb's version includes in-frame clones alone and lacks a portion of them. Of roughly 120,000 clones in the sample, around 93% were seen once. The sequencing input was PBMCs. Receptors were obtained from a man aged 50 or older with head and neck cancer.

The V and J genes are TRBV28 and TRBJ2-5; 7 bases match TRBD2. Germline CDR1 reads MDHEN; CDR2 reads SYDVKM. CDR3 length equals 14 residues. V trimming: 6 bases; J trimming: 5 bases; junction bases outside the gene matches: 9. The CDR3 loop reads CASSLGGKEETQYF. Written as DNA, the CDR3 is TGTGCCAGCAGCCTGGGAGGGAAAGAGGAGACCCAGTACTTC.

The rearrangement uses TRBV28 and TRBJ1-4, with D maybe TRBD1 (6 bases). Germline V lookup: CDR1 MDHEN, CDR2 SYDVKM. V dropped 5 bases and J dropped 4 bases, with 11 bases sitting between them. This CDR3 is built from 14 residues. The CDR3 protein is CASSTPDSNEKLFF. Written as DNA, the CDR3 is TGTGCCAGCAGTACTCCGGACAGTAATGAAAAACTGTTTTTT.

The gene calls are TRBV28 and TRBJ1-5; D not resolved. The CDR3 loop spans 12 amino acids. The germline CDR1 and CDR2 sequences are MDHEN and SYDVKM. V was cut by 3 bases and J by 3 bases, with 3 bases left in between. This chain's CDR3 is CASSFPNQPQHF. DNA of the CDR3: TGTGCCAGCAGTTTTCCCAATCAGCCCCAGCATTTT. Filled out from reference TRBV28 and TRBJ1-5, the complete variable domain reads DVKVTQSSRYLVKRTGEKVFLECVQDMDHENMFWYRQDPGLGLRLIYFSYDVKMKEKGDIPEGYSVSREKKERFSLILESASTNQTSMYLCASSFPNQPQHFGDGTRLSIL.

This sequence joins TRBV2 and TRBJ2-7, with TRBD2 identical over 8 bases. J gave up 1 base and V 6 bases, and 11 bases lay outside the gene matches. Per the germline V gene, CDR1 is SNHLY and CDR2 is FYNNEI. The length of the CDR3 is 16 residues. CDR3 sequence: CASRARAGGGSYEQYF. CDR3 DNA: TGTGCCAGCAGGGCTAGAGCTGGCGGGGGGTCCTACGAGCAGTACTTC.

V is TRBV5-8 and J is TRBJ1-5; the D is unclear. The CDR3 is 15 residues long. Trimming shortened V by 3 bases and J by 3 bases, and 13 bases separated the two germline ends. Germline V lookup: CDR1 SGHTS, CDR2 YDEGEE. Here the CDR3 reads CASSSGRTLNQPQHF. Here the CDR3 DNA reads TGTGCCAGCAGCTCCGGGAGAACTCTCAATCAGCCCCAGCATTTT.

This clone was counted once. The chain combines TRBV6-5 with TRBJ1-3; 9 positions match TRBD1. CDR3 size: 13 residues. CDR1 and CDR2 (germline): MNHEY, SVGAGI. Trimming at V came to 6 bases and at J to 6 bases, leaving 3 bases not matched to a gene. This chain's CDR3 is CASRGTGLNTIYF. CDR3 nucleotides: TGTGCCAGCAGGGGGACAGGGTTAAACACCATATATTTT.